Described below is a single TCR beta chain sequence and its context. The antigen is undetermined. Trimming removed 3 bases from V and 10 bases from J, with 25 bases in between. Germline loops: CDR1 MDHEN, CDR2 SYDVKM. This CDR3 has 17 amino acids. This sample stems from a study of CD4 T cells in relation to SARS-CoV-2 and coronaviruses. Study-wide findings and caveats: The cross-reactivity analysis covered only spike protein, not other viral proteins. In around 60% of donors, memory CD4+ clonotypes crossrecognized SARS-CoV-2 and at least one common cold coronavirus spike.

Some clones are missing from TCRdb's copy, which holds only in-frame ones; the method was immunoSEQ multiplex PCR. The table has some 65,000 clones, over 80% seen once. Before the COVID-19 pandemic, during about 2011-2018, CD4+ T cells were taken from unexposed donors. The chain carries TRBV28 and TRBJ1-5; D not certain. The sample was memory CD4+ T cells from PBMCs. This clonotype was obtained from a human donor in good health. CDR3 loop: CASSLPEVLGSREPQHF. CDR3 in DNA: TGTGCCAGCAGTTTGCCGGAGGTGTTGGGGTCGCGAGAACCCCAGCATTTT.